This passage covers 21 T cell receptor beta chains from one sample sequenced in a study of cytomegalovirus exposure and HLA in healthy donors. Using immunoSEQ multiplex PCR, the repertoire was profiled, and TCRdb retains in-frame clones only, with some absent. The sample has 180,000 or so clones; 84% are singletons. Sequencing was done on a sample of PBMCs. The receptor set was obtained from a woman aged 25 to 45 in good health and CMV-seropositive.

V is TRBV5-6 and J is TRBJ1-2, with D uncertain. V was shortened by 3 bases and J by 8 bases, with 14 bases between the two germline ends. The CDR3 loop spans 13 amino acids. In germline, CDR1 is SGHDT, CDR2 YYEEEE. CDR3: CASSSAPSEGYTF. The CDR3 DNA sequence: TGTGCCAGCAGCTCCGCCCCGTCTGAGGGCTACACCTTC.

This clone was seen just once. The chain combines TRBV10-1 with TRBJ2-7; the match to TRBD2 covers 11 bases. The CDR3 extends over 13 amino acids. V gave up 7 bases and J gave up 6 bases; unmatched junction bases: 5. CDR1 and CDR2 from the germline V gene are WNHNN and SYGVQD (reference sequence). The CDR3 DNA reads TGCGCCAGCACCCAGCTAGCGGGAGGCGAGCAGTACTTC. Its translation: CASTQLAGGEQYF.

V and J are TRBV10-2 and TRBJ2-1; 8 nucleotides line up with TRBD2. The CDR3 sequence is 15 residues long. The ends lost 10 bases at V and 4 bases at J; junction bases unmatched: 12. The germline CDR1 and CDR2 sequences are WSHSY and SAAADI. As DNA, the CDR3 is TGCGCCACAGAACCGCGGGAGGTATCATACAATGAGCAGTTCTTC. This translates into CATEPREVSYNEQFF.

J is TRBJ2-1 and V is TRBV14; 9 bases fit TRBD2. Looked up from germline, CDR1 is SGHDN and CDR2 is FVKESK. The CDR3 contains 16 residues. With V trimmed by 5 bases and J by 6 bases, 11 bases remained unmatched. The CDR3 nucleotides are TGTGCCAGCAGCAAACGTACGGGACTAGCTGGCAATGAGCAGTTCTTC. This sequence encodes CASSKRTGLAGNEQFF. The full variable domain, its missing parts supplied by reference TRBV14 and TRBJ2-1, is EAGVTQFPSHSVIEKGQTVTLRCDPISGHDNLYWYRRVMGKEIKFLLHFVKESKQDESGMPNNRFLAERTGGTYSTLKVQPAELEDSGVYFCASSKRTGLAGNEQFFGPGTRLTVL.

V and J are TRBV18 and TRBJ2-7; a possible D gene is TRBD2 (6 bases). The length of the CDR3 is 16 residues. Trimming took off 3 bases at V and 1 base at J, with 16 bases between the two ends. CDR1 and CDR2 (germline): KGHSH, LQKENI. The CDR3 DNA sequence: TGTGCCAGCTCACCGGTCGTCGGGAGCGGATCCTACGAGCAGTACTTC. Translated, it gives CASSPVVGSGSYEQYF.

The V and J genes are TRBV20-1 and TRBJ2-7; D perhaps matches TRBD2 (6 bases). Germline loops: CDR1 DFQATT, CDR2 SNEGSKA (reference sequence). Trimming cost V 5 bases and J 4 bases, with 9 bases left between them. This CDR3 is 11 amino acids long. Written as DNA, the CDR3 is TGCAGTGCTGGGGAGGTTTACGAGCAGTACTTC. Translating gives CSAGEVYEQYF.

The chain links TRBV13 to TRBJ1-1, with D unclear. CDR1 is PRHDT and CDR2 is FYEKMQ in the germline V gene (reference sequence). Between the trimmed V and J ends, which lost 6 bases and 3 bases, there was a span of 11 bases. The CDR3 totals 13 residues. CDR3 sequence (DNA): TGTGCCAGCAGGCTCCGGGGTCACACTGAAGCTTTCTTT. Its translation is CASRLRGHTEAFF.

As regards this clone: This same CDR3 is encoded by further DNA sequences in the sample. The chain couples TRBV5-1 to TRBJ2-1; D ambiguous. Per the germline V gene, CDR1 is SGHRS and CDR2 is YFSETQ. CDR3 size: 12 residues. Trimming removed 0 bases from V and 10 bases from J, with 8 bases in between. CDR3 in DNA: TGCGCCAGCAGCTTGGCGGGTAACGAGCAGTTCTTC. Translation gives CASSLAGNEQFF.

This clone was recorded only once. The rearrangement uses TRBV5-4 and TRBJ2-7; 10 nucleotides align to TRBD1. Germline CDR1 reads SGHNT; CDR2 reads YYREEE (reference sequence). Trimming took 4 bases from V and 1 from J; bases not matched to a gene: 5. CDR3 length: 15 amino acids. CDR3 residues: CASSQDRGQSYEQYF. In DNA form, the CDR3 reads TGTGCCAGCAGCCAAGACAGGGGGCAGTCCTACGAGCAGTACTTC. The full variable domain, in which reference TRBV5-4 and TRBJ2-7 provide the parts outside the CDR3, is ETGVTQSPTHLIKTRGQQVTLRCSSQSGHNTVSWYQQALGQGPQFIFQYYREEENGRGNFPPRFSGLQFPNYSSELNVNALELDDSALYLCASSQDRGQSYEQYFGPGTRLTVT.

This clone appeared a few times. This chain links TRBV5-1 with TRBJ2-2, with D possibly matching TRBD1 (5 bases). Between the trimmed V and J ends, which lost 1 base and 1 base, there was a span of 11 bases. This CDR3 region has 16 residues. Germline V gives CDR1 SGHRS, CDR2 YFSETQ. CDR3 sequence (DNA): TGCGCCAGCAGCTTGTGGCCAGGGAAGAACACCGGGGAGCTGTTTTTT. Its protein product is CASSLWPGKNTGELFF.

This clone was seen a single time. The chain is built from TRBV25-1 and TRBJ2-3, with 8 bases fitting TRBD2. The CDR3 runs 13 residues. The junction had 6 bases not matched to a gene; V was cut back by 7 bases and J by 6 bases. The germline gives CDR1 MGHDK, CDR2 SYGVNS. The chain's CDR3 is CASNPAGADTQYF. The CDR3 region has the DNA TGTGCCAGCAACCCAGCGGGAGCGGATACGCAGTATTTT.

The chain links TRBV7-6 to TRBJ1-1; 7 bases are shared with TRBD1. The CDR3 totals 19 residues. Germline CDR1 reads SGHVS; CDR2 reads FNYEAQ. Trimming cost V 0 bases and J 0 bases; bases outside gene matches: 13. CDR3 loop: CASSLALGQVRMMNTEAFF. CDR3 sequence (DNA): TGTGCCAGCAGCTTAGCCCTCGGACAGGTTCGGATGATGAACACTGAAGCTTTCTTT.

The CDR3 DNA reads TGTGCCAGCAGCTTAGACCCGAGTACTGAGCAGTTCTTC. This encodes CASSLDPSTEQFF. The chain recombines TRBV11-2 with TRBJ2-1; D is ambiguous. The CDR3 has 13 amino acids. Looked up from germline, CDR1 is SGHAT and CDR2 is FQNNGV. V was trimmed by 0 bases and J by 9 bases, leaving 9 bases between them.

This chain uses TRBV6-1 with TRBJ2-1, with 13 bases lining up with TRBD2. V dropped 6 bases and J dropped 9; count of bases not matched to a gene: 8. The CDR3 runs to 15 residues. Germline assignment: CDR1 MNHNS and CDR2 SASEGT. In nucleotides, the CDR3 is TGTGCCAGCAGCATAACTAGCGGGAGGGCCTTTGAGCAGTTCTTC. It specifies CASSITSGRAFEQFF.

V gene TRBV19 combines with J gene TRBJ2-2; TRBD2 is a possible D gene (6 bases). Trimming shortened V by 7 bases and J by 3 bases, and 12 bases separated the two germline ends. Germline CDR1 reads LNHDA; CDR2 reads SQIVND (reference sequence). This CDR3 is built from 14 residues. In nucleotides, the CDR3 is TGTGCCAGTAAGTCCGGCGGGGACACCGGGGAGCTGTTTTTT. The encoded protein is CASKSGGDTGELFF.

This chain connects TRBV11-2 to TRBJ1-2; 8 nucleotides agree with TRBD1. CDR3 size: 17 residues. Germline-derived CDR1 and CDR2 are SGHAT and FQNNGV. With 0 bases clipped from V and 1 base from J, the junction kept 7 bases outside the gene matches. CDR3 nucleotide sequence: TGTGCCAGCAGCTTAGAAAGGGCCGGACAGGGTAACTATGGCTACACCTTC. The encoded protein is CASSLERAGQGNYGYTF.

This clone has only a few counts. CDR3 in DNA: TGCGCCAGCAGCTTGAGTTCGGGAAGCACTGAAGCTTTCTTT. Protein: CASSLSSGSTEAFF. The chain is built from TRBV5-1 and TRBJ1-1; D gene ambiguous. Germline lookup yields CDR1 SGHRS and CDR2 YFSETQ. V lost 1 base and J lost 4, with 11 bases in between. The CDR3 totals 14 residues.

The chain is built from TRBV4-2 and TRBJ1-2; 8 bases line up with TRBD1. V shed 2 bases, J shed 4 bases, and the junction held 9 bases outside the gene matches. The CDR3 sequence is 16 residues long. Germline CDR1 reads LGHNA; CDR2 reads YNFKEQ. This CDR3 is CASSQWAGQAIYGYTF. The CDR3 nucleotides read TGTGCCAGCAGCCAATGGGCGGGACAGGCAATCTATGGCTACACCTTC.

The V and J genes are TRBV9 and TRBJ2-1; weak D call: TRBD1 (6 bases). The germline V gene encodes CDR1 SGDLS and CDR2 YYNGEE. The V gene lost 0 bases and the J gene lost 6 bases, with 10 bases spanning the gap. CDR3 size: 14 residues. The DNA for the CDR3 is TGTGCCAGCAGCGTAGGGCCAGGGGCCAATGAGCAGTTCTTC. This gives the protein CASSVGPGANEQFF.

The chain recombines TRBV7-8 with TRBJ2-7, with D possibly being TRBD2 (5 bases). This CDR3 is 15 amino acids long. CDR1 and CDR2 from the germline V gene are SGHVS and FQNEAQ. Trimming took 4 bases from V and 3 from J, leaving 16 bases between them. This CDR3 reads CASSSHGVLVYEQYF. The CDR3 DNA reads TGTGCCAGCAGCTCCCACGGGGTTTTGGTCTACGAGCAGTACTTC.

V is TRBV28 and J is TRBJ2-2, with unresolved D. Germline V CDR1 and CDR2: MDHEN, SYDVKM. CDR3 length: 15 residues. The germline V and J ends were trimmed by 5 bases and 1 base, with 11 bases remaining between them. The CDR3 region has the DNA TGTGCCAGCAGTCCAACAACCCTGAACACCGGGGAGCTGTTTTTT. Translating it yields CASSPTTLNTGELFF.